Described below is a single T cell receptor (beta chain) sequence and its context. Libraries were prepared by immunoSEQ multiplex PCR; TCRdb keeps only in-frame clonotypes and omits some of them. The data show around 72,000 clones, 75% to 90% seen once. These data are taken from a study of control samples from healthy donors and cancer patients. Material for sequencing was blood. The TCR sequence derives from a man in his fifties or sixties in good health.

The DNA of the CDR3 is TGCGCCAGCAGCCTTTCGGGGGAACACATCCAAGAGACCCAGTACTTC. This translates into CASSLSGEHIQETQYF. This rearrangement joins TRBV4-3 to TRBJ2-5, with a tentative D call TRBD2 (6 bases). CDR1 and CDR2 (germline): LGHNA, YSLEER. Trimming took off 4 bases at V and 1 base at J, with 16 bases between the two ends. The CDR3 is 16 residues long.